A selection of T cell receptor beta chains follows, all from one sample in a study of T cell responses to AZD1222 COVID-19 vaccine. TCRdb's copy holds only in-frame clones and misses some; the assay was immunoSEQ multiplex PCR. The sample lists some 150,000 clones; about 93% were seen once. Source: peripheral blood, taken on day 0 of AZD1222 vaccination. These receptor sequences come from an adult in good health. Each CDR3 is given with its conserved first and last residue. Each record gives: D gene, clone size, J gene, V gene, CDR3 protein, CDR3 DNA. A D gene is named only where the DNA matches it firmly. The size of a clone is reported for some rows only, either as once, few or many, or as a class for expanded clones.

>.|.|TRBJ2-2|TRBV29-1
CSVVAGATGELFF
TGCAGCGTTGTGGCAGGGGCTACCGGGGAGCTGTTTTTT
>.|.|TRBJ2-2|TRBV2
CASSRADGGTGELFF
TGTGCCAGCAGTCGGGCCGACGGAGGGACCGGGGAGCTGTTTTTT
>.|.|TRBJ1-6|TRBV28
CASSPHGARSPLHF
TGTGCCAGCAGCCCGCATGGGGCGAGGTCACCCCTCCACTTT
>TRBD2|.|TRBJ2-4|TRBV4-3
CASSHTLLAALAKNIQYF
TGCGCCAGCAGCCACACTCTCCTAGCGGCACTAGCCAAAAACATTCAGTACTTC
>TRBD1|.|TRBJ1-2|TRBV27
CASGGQGRGYTF
TGTGCCAGCGGAGGACAGGGCCGGGGCTACACCTTC
>TRBD2|.|TRBJ2-1|TRBV29-1
CSVVGLAGTEQFF
TGCAGCGTTGTGGGACTAGCGGGGACCGAGCAGTTCTTC
>TRBD1|.|TRBJ1-1|TRBV3-1/TRBV3-2
CASSQEGTGTANTEAFF
TGTGCCAGCAGCCAAGAGGGGACCGGGACAGCGAACACTGAAGCTTTCTTT
>.|.|TRBJ2-3|TRBV5-1
CASHEERSGTDTQYF
TGCGCCAGCCACGAGGAGAGGTCAGGCACAGATACGCAGTATTTT
>TRBD1|.|TRBJ1-3|TRBV2
CASSVPGQGISGNTIYF
TGTGCCAGCAGTGTCCCGGGACAGGGGATCTCTGGAAACACCATATATTTT
>.|.|TRBJ2-7|TRBV4-2
CASSQVGSSYEQYF
TGTGCCAGCAGCCAAGTAGGGTCCTCCTACGAGCAGTACTTC
>.|.|TRBJ2-7|TRBV2
CASSERVYEQYF
TGTGCCAGCAGTGAACGGGTTTACGAGCAGTACTTC
>.|.|TRBJ2-3|TRBV27
CASSRIRGDGDTQYF
TGTGCCAGCAGTCGGATCCGCGGGGACGGGGATACGCAGTATTTT
>TRBD1|.|TRBJ1-6|TRBV27
CASSSNRDRSDSPLHF
TGTGCCAGCAGTTCTAACCGGGACAGGAGTGATTCACCCCTCCACTTT
>TRBD2|.|TRBJ2-2|TRBV11-3
CASSSSSGSSTGELFF
TGTGCCAGCAGCTCCTCCAGCGGGAGTAGCACCGGGGAGCTGTTTTTT
>.|few|TRBJ1-6|TRBV30
CAWGQNNSPLHF
TGTGCCTGGGGACAGAATAATTCACCCCTCCACTTT
>TRBD2|.|TRBJ2-3|TRBV2
CASSAGTSGYTDTQYF
TGTGCCAGCAGTGCCGGGACTAGCGGATACACAGATACGCAGTATTTT